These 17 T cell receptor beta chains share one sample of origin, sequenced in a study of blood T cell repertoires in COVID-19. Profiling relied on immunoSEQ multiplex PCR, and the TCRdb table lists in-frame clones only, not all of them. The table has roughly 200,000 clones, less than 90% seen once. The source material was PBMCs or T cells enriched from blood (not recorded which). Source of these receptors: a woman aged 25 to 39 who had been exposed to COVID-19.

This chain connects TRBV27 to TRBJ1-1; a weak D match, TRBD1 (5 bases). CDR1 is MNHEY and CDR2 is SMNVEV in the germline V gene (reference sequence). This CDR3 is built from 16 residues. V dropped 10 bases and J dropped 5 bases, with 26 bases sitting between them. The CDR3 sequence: CANKILSSGDGTEAFF. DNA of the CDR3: TGTGCCAACAAAATTCTCTCGTCGGGGGATGGGACTGAAGCTTTCTTT.

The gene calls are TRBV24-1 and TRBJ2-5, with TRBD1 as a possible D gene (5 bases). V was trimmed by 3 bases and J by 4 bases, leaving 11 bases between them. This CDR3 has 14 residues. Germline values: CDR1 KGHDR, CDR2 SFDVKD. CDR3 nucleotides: TGTGCCACCAGTGATACCAGGGATGTAGAGACCCAGTACTTC. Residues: CATSDTRDVETQYF.

The CDR3 region has the DNA TGTGCCAGCAGTCTCTACCGGTCCGGGAATCAGCCCCAGCATTTT. Protein sequence: CASSLYRSGNQPQHF. The V and J genes are TRBV13 and TRBJ1-5; D is uncertain. In germline, CDR1 is PRHDT, CDR2 FYEKMQ (reference sequence). V was shortened by 6 bases and J by 4 bases, with 16 bases between the two germline ends. CDR3 length: 15 residues. The variable domain in full, with the rest retrieved from reference TRBV13 and TRBJ1-5, is AAGVIQSPRHLIKEKRETATLKCYPIPRHDTVYWYQQGPGQDPQFLISFYEKMQSDKGSIPDRFSAQQFSDYHSELNMSSLELGDSALYFCASSLYRSGNQPQHFGDGTRLSIL.

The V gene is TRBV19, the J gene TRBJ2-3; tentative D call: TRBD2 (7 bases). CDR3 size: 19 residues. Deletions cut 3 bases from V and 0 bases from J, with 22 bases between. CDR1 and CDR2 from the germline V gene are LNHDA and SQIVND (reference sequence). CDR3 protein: CASSISGAGVKLSTDTQYF. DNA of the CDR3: TGTGCCAGTAGTATCTCAGGGGCGGGGGTAAAACTTAGCACAGATACGCAGTATTTT.

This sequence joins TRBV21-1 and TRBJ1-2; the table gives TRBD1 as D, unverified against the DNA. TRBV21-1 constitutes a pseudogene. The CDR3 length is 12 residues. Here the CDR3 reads CASLGQGNGYTF. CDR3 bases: TGTGCCAGCTTGGGACAGGGGAATGGCTACACCTTC.

The CDR3 region has the DNA TGTGCCAGCTCACCACTTACGGGGGACGGCTACACCTTC. As protein: CASSPLTGDGYTF. V and J are TRBV18 and TRBJ1-2; TRBD1 is a possible D gene (5 bases). Germline CDR1 is KGHSH and CDR2 is LQKENI. CDR3 size: 13 residues. The ends were cut back, 1 base at V and 8 bases at J, with 11 bases in the middle.

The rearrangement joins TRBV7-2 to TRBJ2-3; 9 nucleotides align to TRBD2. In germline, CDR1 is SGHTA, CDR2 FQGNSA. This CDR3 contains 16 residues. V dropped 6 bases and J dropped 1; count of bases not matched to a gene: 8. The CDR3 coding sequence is TGTGCCAGCAGGCGCTATAGCGGGGGTCGCACAGATACGCAGTATTTT. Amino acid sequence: CASRRYSGGRTDTQYF.

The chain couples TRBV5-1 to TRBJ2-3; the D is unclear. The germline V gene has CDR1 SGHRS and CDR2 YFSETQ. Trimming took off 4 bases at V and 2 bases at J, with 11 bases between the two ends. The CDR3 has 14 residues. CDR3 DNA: TGCGCCAGCAGCCCCCCCGGTCCCACAGATACGCAGTATTTT. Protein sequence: CASSPPGPTDTQYF.

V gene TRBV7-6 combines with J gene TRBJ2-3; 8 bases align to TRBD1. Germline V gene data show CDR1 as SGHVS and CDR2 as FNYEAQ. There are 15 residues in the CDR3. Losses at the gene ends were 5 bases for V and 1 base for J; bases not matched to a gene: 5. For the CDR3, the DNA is TGTGCCAGCAGCCCGGCAGGGGGCCGCACAGATACGCAGTATTTT. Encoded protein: CASSPAGGRTDTQYF.

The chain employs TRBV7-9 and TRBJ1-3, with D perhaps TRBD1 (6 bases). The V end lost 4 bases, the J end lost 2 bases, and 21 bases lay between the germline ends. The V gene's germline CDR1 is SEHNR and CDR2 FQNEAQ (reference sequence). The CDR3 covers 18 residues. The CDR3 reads CASSYFKFSWGPGNTIYF. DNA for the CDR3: TGTGCCAGCAGCTACTTCAAATTCTCCTGGGGGCCTGGAAACACCATATATTTT.

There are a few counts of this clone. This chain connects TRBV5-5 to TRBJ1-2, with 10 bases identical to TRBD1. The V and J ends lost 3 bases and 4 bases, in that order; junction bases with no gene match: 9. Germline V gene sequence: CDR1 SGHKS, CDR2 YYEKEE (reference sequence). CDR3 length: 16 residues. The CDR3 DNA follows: TGTGCCAGCAGCTCCCTGACAGGGGGCAAGGCCTATGGCTACACCTTC. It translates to CASSSLTGGKAYGYTF.

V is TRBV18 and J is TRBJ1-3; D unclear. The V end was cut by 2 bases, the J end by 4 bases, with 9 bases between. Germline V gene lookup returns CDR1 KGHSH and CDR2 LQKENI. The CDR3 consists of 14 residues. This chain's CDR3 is CASSPSRRGNTIYF. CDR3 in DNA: TGTGCCAGCTCACCATCACGCAGGGGAAACACCATATATTTT.

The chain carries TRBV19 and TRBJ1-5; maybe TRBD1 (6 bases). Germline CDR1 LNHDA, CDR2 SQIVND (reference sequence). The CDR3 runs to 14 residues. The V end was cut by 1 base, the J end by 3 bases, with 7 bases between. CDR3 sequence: CASSIGQDNQPQHF. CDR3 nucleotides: TGTGCCAGTAGTATAGGACAGGACAATCAGCCCCAGCATTTT.

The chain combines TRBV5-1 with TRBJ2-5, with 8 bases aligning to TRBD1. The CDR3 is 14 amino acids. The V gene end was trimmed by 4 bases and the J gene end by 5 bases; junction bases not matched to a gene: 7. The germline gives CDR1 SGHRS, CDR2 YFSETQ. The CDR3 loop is CASSSGQGWETQYF. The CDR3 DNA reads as TGCGCCAGCAGCAGCGGACAGGGATGGGAGACCCAGTACTTC.

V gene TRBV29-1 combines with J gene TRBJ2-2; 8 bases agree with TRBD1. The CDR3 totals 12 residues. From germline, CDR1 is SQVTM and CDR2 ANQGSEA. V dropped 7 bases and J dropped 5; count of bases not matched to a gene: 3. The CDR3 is CSAGQGTGELFF. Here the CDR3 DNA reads TGCAGCGCCGGACAGGGAACCGGGGAGCTGTTTTTT.

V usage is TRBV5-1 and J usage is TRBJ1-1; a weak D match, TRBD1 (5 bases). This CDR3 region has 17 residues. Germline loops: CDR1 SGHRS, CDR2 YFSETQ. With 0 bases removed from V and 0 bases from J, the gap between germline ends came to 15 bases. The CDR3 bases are TGCGCCAGCAGCTTGGCCGTGGGGGGACCCATGAACACTGAAGCTTTCTTT. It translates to CASSLAVGGPMNTEAFF.

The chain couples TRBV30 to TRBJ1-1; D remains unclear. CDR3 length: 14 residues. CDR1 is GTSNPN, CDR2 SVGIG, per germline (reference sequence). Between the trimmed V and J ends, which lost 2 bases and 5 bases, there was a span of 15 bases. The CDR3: CAWSQTARRTEAFF. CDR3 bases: TGTGCCTGGAGTCAGACGGCGCGGAGGACTGAAGCTTTCTTT.